The present T cell receptor beta chain was sequenced within a study of shared clonotypes between healthy human individuals. The V end was cut by 1 base, the J end by 0 bases, with 11 bases between. The CDR3 is 15 residues long. From germline, CDR1 is SGDLS and CDR2 YYNGEE. Clones were read by immunoSEQ multiplex PCR, and TCRdb kept only the in-frame ones, dropping some. The top ten clones hold 34% of a sample with 650,000 to 700,000 clones, around 90% of them seen once. Sequencing used memory CD8+ T cells from PBMCs. Subset given: CD45RO+ cells pooled with CCR7-negative TemRA cells. The V call is TRBV9, the J call TRBJ2-7; D gene unclear. The source of this sequence is a man between 18 and 29 years old in good health. Some clones in this sample may be carry-over from other donors' samples. The CDR3 here is CASSVSALSSYEQYF. The CDR3 nucleotides read TGTGCCAGCAGCGTAAGCGCTCTGAGCTCCTACGAGCAGTACTTC.